Given below is one T cell receptor (beta chain) in context. Profiling relied on immunoSEQ multiplex PCR, and the TCRdb table lists in-frame clones only, not all of them. The table has 200,000 to 250,000 clones, 86% seen once. The data were taken from a study of blood T cell repertoires in COVID-19. This TCR came from a middle-aged woman with acute COVID-19. Sequenced: PBMCs or T cells enriched from blood (not recorded which).

CDR3 sequence reads: CASSLGEQGARGYTF. The CDR3 DNA reads as TGTGCCAGCAGCTTAGGGGAGCAGGGGGCGCGGGGCTACACCTTC. The V call is TRBV7-9, the J call TRBJ1-2; TRBD1 aligns across 8 bases. Germline trimming cut 1 base from V and 8 bases from J; bases unmatched to any gene: 9. The CDR3 has 15 amino acids. Germline V CDR1 and CDR2: SEHNR, FQNEAQ (reference sequence). Looking up the rest from reference TRBV7-9 and TRBJ1-2 gives the full variable domain: DTGVSQNPRHKITKRGQNVTFRCDPISEHNRLYWYRQTLGQGPEFLTYFQNEAQLEKSRLLSDRFSAERPKGSFSTLEIQRTEQGDSAMYLCASSLGEQGARGYTFGSGTRLTVV.